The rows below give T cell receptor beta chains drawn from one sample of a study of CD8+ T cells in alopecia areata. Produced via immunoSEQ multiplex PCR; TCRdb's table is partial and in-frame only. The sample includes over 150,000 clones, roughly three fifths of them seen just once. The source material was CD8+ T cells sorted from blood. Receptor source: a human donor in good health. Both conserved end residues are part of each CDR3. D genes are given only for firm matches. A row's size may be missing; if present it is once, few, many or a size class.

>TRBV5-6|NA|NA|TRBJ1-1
CASSLGGAAFF
TGTGCCAGCAGCTTGGGGGGAGCAGCTTTCTTT
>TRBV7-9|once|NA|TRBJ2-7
CASSPPDHYGQYF
TGTGCCAGCAGCCCGCCGGACCACTACGGGCAGTACTTC
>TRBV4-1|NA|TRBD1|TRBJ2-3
CASSPQGYTQYF
TGCGCCAGCAGCCCACAGGGGTATACGCAGTATTTT
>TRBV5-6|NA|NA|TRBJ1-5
CASSPGPSYSNQPQHF
TGTGCCAGCAGCCCGGGGCCTTCTTATAGCAATCAGCCCCAGCATTTT
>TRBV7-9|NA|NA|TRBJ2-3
CASKPGNPTLSTDTQYF
TGTGCCAGCAAGCCAGGGAACCCCACCCTTAGCACAGATACGCAGTATTTT
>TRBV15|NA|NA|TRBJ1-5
CATSGTKNQPQHF
TGTGCCACCAGCGGGACGAAGAATCAGCCCCAGCATTTT
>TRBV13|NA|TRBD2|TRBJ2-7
CASSWTSGAEQYF
TGTGCCAGCAGCTGGACTAGCGGGGCCGAGCAGTACTTC
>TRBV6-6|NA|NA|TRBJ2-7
CASSSDRSVSYEQYF
TGTGCCAGCAGTAGTGACAGGTCCGTCTCCTACGAGCAGTACTTC
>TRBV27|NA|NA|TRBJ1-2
CASSSSYEGGYGYTF
TGTGCCAGCAGCTCTTCTTACGAGGGTGGCTATGGCTACACCTTC
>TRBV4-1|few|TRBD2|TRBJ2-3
CASSHPRTSGTFGDTQYF
TGCGCCAGCAGCCATCCCAGGACTAGCGGTACGTTCGGGGATACGCAGTATTTT
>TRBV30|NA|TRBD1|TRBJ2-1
CAWSSDRDNEQFF
TGTGCCTGGAGTAGTGACAGGGACAATGAGCAGTTCTTC
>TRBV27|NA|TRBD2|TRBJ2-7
CASSLIAGSYEQYF
TGTGCCAGCAGTCTGATAGCGGGCTCCTACGAGCAGTACTTC
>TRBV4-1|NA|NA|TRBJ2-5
CASSQDLGPGETQYF
TGCGCCAGCAGCCAAGATCTGGGCCCCGGGGAGACCCAGTACTTC
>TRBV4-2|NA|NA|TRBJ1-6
CASSQDSTATGIQGLHF
TGTGCCAGCAGCCAAGATTCGACGGCCACAGGGATTCAAGGCCTCCACTTT
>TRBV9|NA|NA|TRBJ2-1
CASSSEGYNEQFF
TGTGCCAGCAGCTCCGAGGGTTACAATGAGCAGTTCTTC
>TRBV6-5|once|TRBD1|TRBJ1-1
CASSLGQVNTEAFF
TGTGCCAGCAGCCTTGGACAGGTTAACACTGAAGCTTTCTTT
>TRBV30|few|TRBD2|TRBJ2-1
CAWSPPSGSSYNEQFF
TGTGCCTGGAGTCCTCCTAGCGGGAGCTCCTACAATGAGCAGTTCTTC
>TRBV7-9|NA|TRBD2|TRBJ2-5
CASSPSERGAWETQYF
TGTGCCAGCAGCCCGTCCGAGCGGGGGGCCTGGGAGACCCAGTACTTC
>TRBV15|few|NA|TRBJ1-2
CATSTLLDSNYGYTF
TGTGCCACCAGCACCCTACTCGACAGTAACTATGGCTACACCTTC
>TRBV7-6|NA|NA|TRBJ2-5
CASSINPDGGGTQYF
TGTGCCAGCAGTATTAACCCTGATGGCGGAGGGACCCAGTACTTC
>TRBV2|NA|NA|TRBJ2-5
CASSRQDQETQYF
TGTGCCAGCAGTCGACAGGACCAAGAGACCCAGTACTTC
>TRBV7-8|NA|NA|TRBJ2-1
CASSSVGFDNEQFF
TGTGCCAGCAGCTCCGTAGGCTTTGACAATGAGCAGTTCTTC
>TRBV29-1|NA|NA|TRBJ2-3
CSVFRGGTDTQYF
TGCAGCGTTTTCAGGGGAGGCACAGATACGCAGTATTTT
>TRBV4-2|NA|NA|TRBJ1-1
CASSQAGAGSFRNTEAFF
TGTGCCAGCAGCCAAGCCGGGGCCGGCAGTTTCAGGAACACTGAAGCTTTCTTT
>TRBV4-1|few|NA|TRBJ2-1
CASSLPGTSSYNEQFF
TGCGCCAGCAGCCTACCCGGGACAAGCTCCTACAATGAGCAGTTCTTC
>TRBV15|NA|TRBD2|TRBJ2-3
CATRTSEKADTQYF
TGTGCCACCAGGACTAGCGAAAAAGCAGATACGCAGTATTTT
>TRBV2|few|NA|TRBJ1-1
CASSEWTAQALNTEAFF
TGTGCCAGCAGTGAATGGACAGCTCAGGCTTTGAACACTGAAGCTTTCTTT
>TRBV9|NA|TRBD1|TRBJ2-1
CASSAGQGRYNEQFF
TGTGCCAGCAGCGCCGGACAGGGACGATACAATGAGCAGTTCTTC
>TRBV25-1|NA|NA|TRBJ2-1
CASSEGQNNHNEQFF
TGTGCCAGCAGTGAGGGACAAAACAACCACAATGAGCAGTTCTTC
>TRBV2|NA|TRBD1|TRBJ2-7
CASSLGLGQIYEQYF
TGTGCCAGCAGCCTAGGACTGGGACAGATTTACGAGCAGTACTTC
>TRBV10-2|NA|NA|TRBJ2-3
CASRGTTSKRTDTQYF
TGCGCCAGCAGGGGGACCACCTCAAAGCGCACAGATACGCAGTATTTT
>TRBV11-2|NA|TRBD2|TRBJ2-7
CASSLSSGGYEQYF
TGTGCCAGCAGCTTAAGTAGCGGGGGCTACGAGCAGTACTTC
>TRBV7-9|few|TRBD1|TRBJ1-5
CASSPGTGSNQPQHF
TGTGCCAGCAGCCCAGGGACAGGGAGTAATCAGCCCCAGCATTTT
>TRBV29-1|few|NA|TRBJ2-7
CSVEGNGRKGRTYEQYF
TGCAGCGTTGAGGGAAATGGGAGAAAGGGGCGCACCTACGAGCAGTACTTC
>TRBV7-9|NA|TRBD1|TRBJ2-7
CASSYGTGGPYEQYF
TGTGCCAGCAGCTATGGGACAGGAGGCCCCTACGAGCAGTACTTC
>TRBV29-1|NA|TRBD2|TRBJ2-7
CSVVLGGTYEQYF
TGCAGCGTTGTTTTGGGGGGGACCTACGAGCAGTACTTC
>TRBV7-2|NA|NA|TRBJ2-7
CASSPFLRDEQYF
TGTGCCAGCAGCCCATTTTTGCGCGACGAGCAGTACTTC
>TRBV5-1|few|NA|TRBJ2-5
CASSWGPETQETQYF
TGCGCCAGCAGCTGGGGACCCGAAACCCAAGAGACCCAGTACTTC
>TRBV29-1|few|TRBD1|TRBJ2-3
CSDRGGSTQYF
TGCAGCGACCGAGGGGGCAGTACGCAGTATTTT